This T cell receptor (beta chain) comes out of a study of tumor-infiltrating lymphocytes in primary liver carcinoma. Turning to the study itself: The patient population consisted of men and women between 30 and 69 years of age. Study-level results: Overlap in tumor-adjacent and tumor-blood pairs fell below that of tumor region pairs. With p = 0.039, the top-250-clone fraction in tumors significantly exceeded that in blood.

V was cut by 5 bases and J by 6 bases, with 8 bases left in between. Germline CDR1 SGHAT, CDR2 FQNNGV. This CDR3 has 12 amino acids. Regarding this clonotype: Its antigen is not known.

TCR beta cDNA was prepared out of 500 ng total RNA by means of a constant-region primer. Three-round nested multiplex PCR performed with slightly modified ARM-PCR produced the TCR beta libraries. Investigators reported that the first two PCR rounds, at roughly 10 cycles each, used TRBV1-TRBV30 forward primers with a C-beta reverse primer. TCRdb called the multiplex PCR reads again in MiXCR, with one record for every CDR3 protein. The table records about 54,000 distinct CDR3 sequences, over 65% of them present only once. The approximately 20-31 mg bulk tissue piece was not sorted before simultaneous RNA and DNA extraction. Treatment-naive at the time, the patients had chronic HBV infection.

The sequence came from a man aged 40-55 years with primary liver carcinoma and hepatitis B virus infection. The V gene is TRBV11-2, the J gene TRBJ2-1; D is undetermined. The sample consisted of liver tumor tissue from sampling region 2. Subset given: tumor region T2, inferior pole. The CDR3 sequence is CASSPTVNEQFF. The CDR3, as DNA: TGTGCCAGCAGCCCTACAGTCAATGAGCAGTTCTTC.